This T cell receptor (beta chain) was recorded in a study of CD8+CD57+ T cells in acquired aplastic anemia. The template used for profiling TCR beta VDJ and CDR3 was genomic DNA. TCRdb fed the reads into MiXCR, producing one record per CDR3 protein. The profile covers about 150,000 distinct CDR3 sequences, with less than 60% appearing a single time and 12% taken by the ten largest. This clonotype has a count of ten or more. Selection for sequencing was limited to patients who had shown CD8+CD57+ cell expansion by flow cytometry. The germline V gene has CDR1 WNHNN and CDR2 SYGVQD (reference sequence). V lost 3 bases and J 0 bases, leaving 9 bases between the germline ends. This CDR3 has 15 residues.

The origin of this receptor is a human donor with aplastic anemia. The chain employs TRBV10-1 and TRBJ2-1; D remains ambiguous. The material sequenced was sorted CD4+, CD8+, or CD8+CD57+ T cells (not recorded which) from PBMCs. The DNA of the CDR3 is TGCGCCAGCAGTGAAACAGCGAGCTCCTACAATGAGCAGTTCTTC. Its translation is CASSETASSYNEQFF.